These T cell receptor beta chains were read from a single sample in a study of T cell repertoires in cytomegalovirus infection. Using its own MiXCR run on the reads, TCRdb lists one record per CDR3 protein. The sample holds 100,000 to 150,000 distinct CDR3 sequences, roughly 8.2% seen once. The sequencing sample was made of PBMCs. These receptors were obtained from a human donor in good health (CMV status not recorded). Some clones in this sample may be carry-over from other donors' samples. The CDR3 runs from the conserved cysteine through the conserved F or W. Fields, in order: D gene, V gene, clone size, J gene, CDR3 protein, CDR3 DNA. A D gene is named only where the DNA matches it firmly. Size values are once, few and many counts, or a class for expanded clones, and some rows have none.

>TRBD1|TRBV20-1|many|TRBJ2-5
CSALTGEETQYF
TGCAGTGCTTTAACAGGGGAAGAGACCCAGTACTTC
>TRBD1|TRBV2|many|TRBJ1-1
CASSSQQGGSEEAFF
TGTGCCAGCAGTTCCCAACAGGGGGGCTCCGAAGAAGCTTTCTTT
>TRBD1|TRBV5-1|many|TRBJ1-1
CASSLGDSPGTEAFF
TGCGCCAGCAGCTTGGGGGACAGCCCGGGGACTGAAGCTTTCTTT
>NA|TRBV28|many|TRBJ2-7
CASSVTGFEQYF
TGTGCCAGCAGCGTGACAGGTTTCGAGCAGTACTTC
>TRBD1|TRBV4-1|many|TRBJ1-1
CASSQGSGQENTEAFF
TGCGCCAGCAGCCAAGGCTCCGGACAGGAGAACACTGAAGCTTTCTTT
>TRBD2|TRBV10-3|many|TRBJ2-3
CAISVLAGNTDTQYF
TGTGCCATCAGTGTATTAGCGGGGAACACAGATACGCAGTATTTT
>NA|TRBV5-6|many|TRBJ2-5
CASSSPVGGEETQYF
TGTGCCAGCAGCTCCCCTGTCGGGGGCGAGGAGACCCAGTACTTC
>TRBD1|TRBV20-1|few|TRBJ2-7
CLAPPGTVTYEQYF
TGCCTAGCACCTCCTGGGACAGTAACCTACGAGCAGTACTTC
>NA|TRBV27|many|TRBJ2-7
CASSFLHLGLPYEQYF
TGTGCCAGCAGTTTCCTCCACTTGGGCCTCCCCTACGAGCAGTACTTC
>NA|TRBV29-1|few|TRBJ1-1
CSADTEAFF
TGCAGCGCTGACACTGAAGCTTTCTTT
>NA|TRBV12-3/TRBV12-4|many|TRBJ2-6
CASSLPTGANVLTF
TGTGCCAGCAGTTTGCCCACCGGGGCCAACGTCCTGACTTTC
>TRBD1|TRBV12-3/TRBV12-4|many|TRBJ2-2
CASRGQAINTGELFF
TGTGCCAGCAGGGGACAGGCGATTAACACCGGGGAGCTGTTTTTT
>TRBD1|TRBV12-3/TRBV12-4|NA|TRBJ2-4
CASSLGDSKNIQYF
TGTGCCAGCAGTTTAGGGGACAGCAAAAACATTCAGTACTTC
>NA|TRBV11-3|many|TRBJ2-3
CASSFGGATDTQYF
TGTGCCAGCAGCTTTGGCGGGGCTACAGATACGCAGTATTTT
>NA|TRBV29-1|few|TRBJ2-2
CSVERTLNTGELFF
TGCAGCGTTGAGCGGACTCTCAACACCGGGGAGCTGTTTTTT
>TRBD2|TRBV20-1|NA|TRBJ2-7
CSASQTSGHEQYF
TGCAGTGCTAGTCAGACTAGCGGTCACGAGCAGTACTTC
>TRBD2|TRBV27|NA|TRBJ2-7
CATRGSGVEQYF
TGTGCCACCAGGGGTAGCGGGGTCGAGCAGTACTTC
>NA|TRBV6-6|many|TRBJ2-6
CASSYHSSGANVLTF
TGTGCCAGCAGTTACCACAGCTCTGGGGCCAACGTCCTGACTTTC
>NA|TRBV7-9|many|TRBJ2-1
CASSLDLLDEQFF
TGTGCCAGCAGCTTAGACCTACTCGATGAGCAGTTCTTC
>NA|TRBV7-8|many|TRBJ2-6
CASSLGSGANVLTF
TGTGCCAGCAGCCTAGGGTCTGGGGCCAACGTCCTGACTTTC
>NA|TRBV12-3/TRBV12-4|many|TRBJ2-7
CASAAGRVEQYF
TGTGCCAGCGCCGCTGGTCGGGTTGAGCAGTACTTC
>NA|TRBV12-3/TRBV12-4|NA|TRBJ1-4
CASSADGKEKLFF
TGTGCCAGCAGTGCGGACGGGAAAGAAAAACTGTTTTTT